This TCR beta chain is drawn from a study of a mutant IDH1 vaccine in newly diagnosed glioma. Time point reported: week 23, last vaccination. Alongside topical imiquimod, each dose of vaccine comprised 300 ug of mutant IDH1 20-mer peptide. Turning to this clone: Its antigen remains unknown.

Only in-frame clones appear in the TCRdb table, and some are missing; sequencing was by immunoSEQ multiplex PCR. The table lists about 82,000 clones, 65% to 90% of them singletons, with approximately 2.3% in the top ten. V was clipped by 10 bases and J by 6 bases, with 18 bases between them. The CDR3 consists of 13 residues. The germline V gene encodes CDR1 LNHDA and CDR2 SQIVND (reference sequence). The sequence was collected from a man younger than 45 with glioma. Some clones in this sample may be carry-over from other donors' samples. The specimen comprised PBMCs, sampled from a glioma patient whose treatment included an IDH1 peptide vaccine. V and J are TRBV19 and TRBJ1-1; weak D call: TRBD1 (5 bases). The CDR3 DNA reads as TGTGCCACCCTATCGGGGGGTTTCCCTGAAGCTTTCTTT. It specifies CATLSGGFPEAFF.